The entry below gives a single TCR beta chain sequence along with its context. Each 10 ml fresh peripheral blood draw supplied the PBMCs. The CDR3 covers 14 residues. Between the trimmed V and J ends, which lost 6 bases and 7 bases, there was a span of 13 bases. Researchers took RNA transcripts and amplified the TCR beta CDR3 regions from them. A set of HTBI primers served as the primers for a first-round RT-PCR of the TCR CDR3. TCRdb redid the calling of the multiplex PCR reads with MiXCR, one entry per CDR3 protein. The table has 300,000 or so distinct CDR3 sequences, about 21% seen once. The sample belongs to a study of T cells in Graves' hyperthyroidism and ophthalmopathy.

This clonotype was sampled from a woman in her forties or fifties with Graves' hyperthyroidism. V is TRBV12-3 or TRBV12-4 and J is TRBJ1-6, with a possible D match to TRBD1 (5 bases). Source material: blood. CDR3 region: CASSPGTRNSPLHF. The CDR3 nucleotides read TGTGCCAGCAGCCCCGGGACCAGGAATTCACCCCTCCACTTT.